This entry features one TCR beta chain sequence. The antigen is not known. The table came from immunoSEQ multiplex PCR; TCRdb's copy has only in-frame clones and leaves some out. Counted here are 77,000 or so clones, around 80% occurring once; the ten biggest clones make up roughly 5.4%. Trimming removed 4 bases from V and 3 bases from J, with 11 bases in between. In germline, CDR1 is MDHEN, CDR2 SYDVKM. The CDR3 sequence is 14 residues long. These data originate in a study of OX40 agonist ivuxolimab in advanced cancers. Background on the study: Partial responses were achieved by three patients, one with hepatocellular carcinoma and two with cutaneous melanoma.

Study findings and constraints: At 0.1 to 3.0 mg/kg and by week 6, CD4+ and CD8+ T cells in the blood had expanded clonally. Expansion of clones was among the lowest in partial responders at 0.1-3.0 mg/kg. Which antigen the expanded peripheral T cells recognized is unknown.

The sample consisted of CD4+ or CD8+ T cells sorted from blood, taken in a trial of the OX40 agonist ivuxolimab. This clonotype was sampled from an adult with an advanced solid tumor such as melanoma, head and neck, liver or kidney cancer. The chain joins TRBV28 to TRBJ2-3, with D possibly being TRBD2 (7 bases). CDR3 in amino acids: CASSYGGLTDTQYF. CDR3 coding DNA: TGTGCCAGCAGTTACGGGGGGCTAACAGATACGCAGTATTTT.